By share of the sample, the clone carrying this T cell receptor (delta chain) is large. This entry belongs to a study of gamma-delta chains in newborns, infants, children. Study context: Microbial exposure reportedly drives polyclonal innate γδ T cell expansion after birth.

TCRdb re-called the reads with CATT. This table has some 10,000 delta-chain clones, approximately 10% appearing once. Sample: blood. The receptor was derived from a child who was a newborn, infant or young child, either healthy, febrile or measles-vaccinated (not recorded which).

The CDR3: CALGDDFLPILGFADKLIF. CDR3 bases: TGTGCTCTTGGGGACGACTTCCTACCCATACTGGGGTTCGCCGATAAACTCATCTTT. V and J are TRDV1 and TRDJ1; D is possibly TRDD2 (8 bases). Germline values: CDR1 TSWWSYY, CDR2 QGS. V gave up 3 bases and J gave up 3 bases, with 26 bases separating them. This CDR3 spans 19 amino acids.